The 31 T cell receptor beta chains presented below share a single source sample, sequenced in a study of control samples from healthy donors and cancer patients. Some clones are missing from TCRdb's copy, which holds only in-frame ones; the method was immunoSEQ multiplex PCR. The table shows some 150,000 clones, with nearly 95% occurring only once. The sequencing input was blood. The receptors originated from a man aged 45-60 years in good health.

In nucleotides, the CDR3 is TGTGCCAGTAGTTTCCAGGGAGCTGCAGATACGCAGTATTTT. Protein: CASSFQGAADTQYF. This chain joins TRBV19 and TRBJ2-3; D may correspond to TRBD1 or TRBD2 (5 bases each). This CDR3 contains 14 residues. The germline V gene has CDR1 LNHDA and CDR2 SQIVND (reference sequence). The V end lost 5 bases, the J end lost 4 bases, and 13 bases lay between the germline ends.

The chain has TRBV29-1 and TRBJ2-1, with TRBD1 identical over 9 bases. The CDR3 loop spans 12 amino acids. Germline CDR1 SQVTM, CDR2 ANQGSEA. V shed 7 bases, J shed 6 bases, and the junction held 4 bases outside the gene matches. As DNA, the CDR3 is TGCAGCGGGACAGGGGACTTCAATGAGCAGTTCTTC. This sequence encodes CSGTGDFNEQFF.

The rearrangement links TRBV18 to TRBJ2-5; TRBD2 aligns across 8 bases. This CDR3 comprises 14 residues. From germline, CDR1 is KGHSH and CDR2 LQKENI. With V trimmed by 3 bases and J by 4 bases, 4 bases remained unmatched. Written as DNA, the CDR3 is TGTGCCAGCTCACCGACTAGCGACGGAGAGACCCAGTACTTC. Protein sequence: CASSPTSDGETQYF. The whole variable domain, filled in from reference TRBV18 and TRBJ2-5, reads NAGVMQNPRHLVRRRGQEARLRCSPMKGHSHVYWYRQLPEEGLKFMVYLQKENIIDESGMPKERFSAEFPKEGPSILRIQQVVRGDSAAYFCASSPTSDGETQYFGPGTRLLVL.

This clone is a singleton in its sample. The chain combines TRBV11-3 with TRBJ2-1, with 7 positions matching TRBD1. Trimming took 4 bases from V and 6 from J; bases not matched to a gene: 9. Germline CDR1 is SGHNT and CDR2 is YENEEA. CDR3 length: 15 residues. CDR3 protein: CASSSPRQGSNEQFF. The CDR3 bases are TGTGCCAGCAGCTCTCCGAGACAGGGATCCAATGAGCAGTTCTTC.

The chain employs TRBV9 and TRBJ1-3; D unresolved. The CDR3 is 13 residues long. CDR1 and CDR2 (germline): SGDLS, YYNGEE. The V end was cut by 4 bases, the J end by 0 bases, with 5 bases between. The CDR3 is CASSRDSGNTIYF. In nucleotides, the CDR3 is TGTGCCAGCAGCAGGGACTCTGGAAACACCATATATTTT.

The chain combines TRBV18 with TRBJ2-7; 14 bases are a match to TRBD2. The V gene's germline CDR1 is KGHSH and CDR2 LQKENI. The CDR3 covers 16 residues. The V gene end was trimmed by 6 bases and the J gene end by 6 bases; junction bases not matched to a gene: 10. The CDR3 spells CASSLPGLAGVSEQYF. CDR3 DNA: TGTGCCAGCTCTCTACCGGGACTAGCGGGAGTCTCCGAGCAGTACTTC.

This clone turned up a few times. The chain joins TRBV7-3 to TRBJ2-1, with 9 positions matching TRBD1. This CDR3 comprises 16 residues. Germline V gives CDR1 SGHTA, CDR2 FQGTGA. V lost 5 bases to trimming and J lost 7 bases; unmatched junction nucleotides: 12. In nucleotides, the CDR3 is TGTGCCAGCAGCCTCCAGGGACAGGGTCACGCTAATGAGCAGTTCTTC. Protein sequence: CASSLQGQGHANEQFF.

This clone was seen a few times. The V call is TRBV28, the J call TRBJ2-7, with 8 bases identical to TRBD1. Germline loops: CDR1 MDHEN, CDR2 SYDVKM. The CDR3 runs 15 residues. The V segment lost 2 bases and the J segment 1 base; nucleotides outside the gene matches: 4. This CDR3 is CASSLIGQGSYEQYF. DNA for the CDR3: TGTGCCAGCAGTTTAATAGGACAGGGATCCTACGAGCAGTACTTC.

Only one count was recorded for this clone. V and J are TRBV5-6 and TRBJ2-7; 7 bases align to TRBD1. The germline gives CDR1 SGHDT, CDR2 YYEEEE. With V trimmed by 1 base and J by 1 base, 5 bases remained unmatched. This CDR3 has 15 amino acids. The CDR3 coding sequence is TGTGCCAGCAGCTTGACAGGGGCACGATCCTACGAGCAGTACTTC. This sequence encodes CASSLTGARSYEQYF.

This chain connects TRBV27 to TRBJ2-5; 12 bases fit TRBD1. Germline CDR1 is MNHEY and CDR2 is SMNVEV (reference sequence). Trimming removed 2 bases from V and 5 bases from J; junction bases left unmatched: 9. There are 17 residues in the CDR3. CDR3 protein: CASSLQGTGGLRETQYF. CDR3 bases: TGTGCCAGCAGTTTACAGGGGACAGGGGGCCTCCGGGAGACCCAGTACTTC.

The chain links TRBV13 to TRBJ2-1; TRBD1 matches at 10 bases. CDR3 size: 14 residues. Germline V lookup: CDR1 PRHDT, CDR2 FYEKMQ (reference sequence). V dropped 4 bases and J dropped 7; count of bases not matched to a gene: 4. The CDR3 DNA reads TGTGCCAGCAGCTGGGACAGGGGCCGGAATGAGCAGTTCTTC. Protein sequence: CASSWDRGRNEQFF.

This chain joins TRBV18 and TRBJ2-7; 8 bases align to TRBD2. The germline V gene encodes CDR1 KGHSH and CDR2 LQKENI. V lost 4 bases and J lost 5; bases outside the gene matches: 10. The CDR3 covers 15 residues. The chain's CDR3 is CASSLSAGGRNEQYF. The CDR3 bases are TGTGCCAGCTCACTCTCGGCGGGGGGCAGGAACGAGCAGTACTTC.

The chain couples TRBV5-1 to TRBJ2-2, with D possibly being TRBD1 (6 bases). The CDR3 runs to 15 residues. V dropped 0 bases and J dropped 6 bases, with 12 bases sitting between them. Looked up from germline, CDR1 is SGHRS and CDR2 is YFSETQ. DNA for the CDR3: TGCGCCAGCAGCTTGGCCAGGGCAGGGGCCGGGGAGCTGTTTTTT. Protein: CASSLARAGAGELFF.

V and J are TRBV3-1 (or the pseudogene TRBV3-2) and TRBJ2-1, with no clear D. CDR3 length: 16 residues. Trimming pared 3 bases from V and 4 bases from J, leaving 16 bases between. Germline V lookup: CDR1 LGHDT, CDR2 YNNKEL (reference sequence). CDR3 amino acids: CASSHGTRRAYNEQFF. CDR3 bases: TGTGCCAGCAGCCATGGCACACGTAGGGCTTACAATGAGCAGTTCTTC.

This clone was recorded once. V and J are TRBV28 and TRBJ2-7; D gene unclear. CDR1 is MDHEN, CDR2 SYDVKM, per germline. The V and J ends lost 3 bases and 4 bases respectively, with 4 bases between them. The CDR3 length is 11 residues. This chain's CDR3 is CASSFGYEQYF. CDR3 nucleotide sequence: TGTGCCAGCAGTTTCGGGTACGAGCAGTACTTC.

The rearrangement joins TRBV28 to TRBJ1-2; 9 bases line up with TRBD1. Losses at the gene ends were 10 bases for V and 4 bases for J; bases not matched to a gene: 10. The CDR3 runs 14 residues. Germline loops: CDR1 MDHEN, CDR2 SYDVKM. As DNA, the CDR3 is TGTGCCACCACTACAGGGGGCGCTTTCTATGGCTACACCTTC. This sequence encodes CATTTGGAFYGYTF.

The CDR3 region has the DNA TGCGCCAGCAGCCCTACTAGACCGAACACCGGGGAGCTGTTTTTT. It is translated as CASSPTRPNTGELFF. The chain has TRBV5-1 and TRBJ2-2, with D possibly being TRBD2 (5 bases). The length of the CDR3 is 15 residues. The ends were cut back, 4 bases at V and 0 bases at J, with 10 bases in the middle. Germline V lookup: CDR1 SGHRS, CDR2 YFSETQ.

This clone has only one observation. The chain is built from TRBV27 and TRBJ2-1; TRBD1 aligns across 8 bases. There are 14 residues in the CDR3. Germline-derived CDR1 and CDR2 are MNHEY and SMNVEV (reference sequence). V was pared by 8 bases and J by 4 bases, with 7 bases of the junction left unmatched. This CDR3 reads CASGTRDRYNEQFF. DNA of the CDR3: TGTGCCAGCGGGACCCGGGACAGGTACAATGAGCAGTTCTTC.

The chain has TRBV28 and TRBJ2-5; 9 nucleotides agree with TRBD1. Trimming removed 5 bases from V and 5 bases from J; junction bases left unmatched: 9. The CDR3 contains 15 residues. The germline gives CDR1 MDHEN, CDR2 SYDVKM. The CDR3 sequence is CASSPNGQGRETQYF. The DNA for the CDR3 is TGTGCCAGCAGTCCCAATGGACAGGGGAGGGAGACCCAGTACTTC. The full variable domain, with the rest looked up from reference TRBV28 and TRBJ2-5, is DVKVTQSSRYLVKRTGEKVFLECVQDMDHENMFWYRQDPGLGLRLIYFSYDVKMKEKGDIPEGYSVSREKKERFSLILESASTNQTSMYLCASSPNGQGRETQYFGPGTRLLVL.

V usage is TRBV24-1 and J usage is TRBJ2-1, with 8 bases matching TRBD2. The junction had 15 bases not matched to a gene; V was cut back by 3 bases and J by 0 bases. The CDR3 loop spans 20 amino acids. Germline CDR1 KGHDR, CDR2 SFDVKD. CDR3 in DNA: TGTGCCACCAGTGATAAACCGGGGGTAGCGGGATTTAGCTCCTACAATGAGCAGTTCTTC. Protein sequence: CATSDKPGVAGFSSYNEQFF.

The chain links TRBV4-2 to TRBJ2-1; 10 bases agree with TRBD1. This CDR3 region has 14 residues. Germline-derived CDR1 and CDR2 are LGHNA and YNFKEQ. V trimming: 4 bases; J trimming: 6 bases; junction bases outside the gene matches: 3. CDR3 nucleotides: TGTGCCAGCAGCCTCGGGACAGGGGCCAATGAGCAGTTCTTC. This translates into CASSLGTGANEQFF.

The CDR3 region has the DNA TGCGCCAGCAGTGCCCGGCCTAACTATGGCTACACCTTC. It yields the protein CASSARPNYGYTF. This chain connects TRBV10-1 to TRBJ1-2; no firm D call. This CDR3 has 13 amino acids. Germline CDR1 is WNHNN and CDR2 is SYGVQD (reference sequence). Trimming left V 4 bases short and J 0 bases short, with 6 bases between.

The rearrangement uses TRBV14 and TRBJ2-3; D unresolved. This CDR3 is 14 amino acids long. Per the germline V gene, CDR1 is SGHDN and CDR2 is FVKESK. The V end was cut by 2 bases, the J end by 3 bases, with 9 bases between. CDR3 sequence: CASSQRAATDTQYF. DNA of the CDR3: TGTGCCAGCAGCCAAAGGGCAGCGACAGATACGCAGTATTTT.

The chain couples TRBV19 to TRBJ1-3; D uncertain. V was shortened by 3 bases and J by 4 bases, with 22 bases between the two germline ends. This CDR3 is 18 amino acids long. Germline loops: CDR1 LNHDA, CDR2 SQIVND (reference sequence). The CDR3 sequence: CASSIHYPPNKAGNTIYF. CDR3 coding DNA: TGTGCCAGTAGTATTCACTACCCGCCGAACAAGGCCGGAAACACCATATATTTT.

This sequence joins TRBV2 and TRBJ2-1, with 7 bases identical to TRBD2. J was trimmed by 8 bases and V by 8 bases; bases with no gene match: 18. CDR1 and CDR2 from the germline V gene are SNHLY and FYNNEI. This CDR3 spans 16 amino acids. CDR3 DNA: TGTGCCAGCTCGGCGAATGCGGGAGCAGGATCCGATGAGCAGTTCTTC. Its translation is CASSANAGAGSDEQFF.

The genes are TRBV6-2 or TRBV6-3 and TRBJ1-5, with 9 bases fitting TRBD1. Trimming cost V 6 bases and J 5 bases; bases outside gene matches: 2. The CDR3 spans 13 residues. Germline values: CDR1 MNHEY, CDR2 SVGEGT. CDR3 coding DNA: TGTGCCAGCAGCTGGACAGGGGATCAGCCCCAGCATTTT. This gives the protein CASSWTGDQPQHF.

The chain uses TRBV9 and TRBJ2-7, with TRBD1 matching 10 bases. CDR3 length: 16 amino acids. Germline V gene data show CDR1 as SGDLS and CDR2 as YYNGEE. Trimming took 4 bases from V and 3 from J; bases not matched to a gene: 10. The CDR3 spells CASSPLGGQGGYEQYF. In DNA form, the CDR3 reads TGTGCCAGCAGCCCCTTAGGCGGACAGGGGGGCTACGAGCAGTACTTC.

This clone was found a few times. Written as DNA, the CDR3 is TGTGCCAGCAGCCTCAACATCGACTCCTACGAGCAGTACTTC. Protein sequence: CASSLNIDSYEQYF. The rearrangement joins TRBV11-2 to TRBJ2-7; D gene ambiguous. CDR3 length: 14 residues. Germline lookup yields CDR1 SGHAT and CDR2 FQNNGV. The V gene lost 5 bases and the J gene lost 0 bases, with 11 bases spanning the gap.

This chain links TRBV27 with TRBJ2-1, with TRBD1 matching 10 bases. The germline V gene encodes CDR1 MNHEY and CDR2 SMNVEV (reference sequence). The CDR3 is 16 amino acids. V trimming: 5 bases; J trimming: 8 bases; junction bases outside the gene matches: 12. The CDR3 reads CASSTRGTGVRYEQFF. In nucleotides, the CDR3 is TGTGCCAGCAGTACAAGGGGGACAGGGGTTCGGTATGAGCAGTTCTTC.

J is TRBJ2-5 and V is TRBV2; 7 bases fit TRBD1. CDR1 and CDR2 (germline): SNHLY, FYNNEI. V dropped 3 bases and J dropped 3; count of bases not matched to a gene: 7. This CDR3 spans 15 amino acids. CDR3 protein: CASSDPGDREETQYF. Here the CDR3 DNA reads TGTGCCAGCAGTGACCCCGGGGACAGAGAAGAGACCCAGTACTTC.

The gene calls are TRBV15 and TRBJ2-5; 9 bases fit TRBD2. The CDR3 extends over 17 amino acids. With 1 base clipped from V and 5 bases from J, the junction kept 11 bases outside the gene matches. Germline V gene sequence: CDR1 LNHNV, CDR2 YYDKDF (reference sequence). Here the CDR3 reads CATSRVGSGSSEETQYF. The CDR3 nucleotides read TGTGCCACCAGCAGAGTAGGTAGCGGGAGTTCGGAGGAGACCCAGTACTTC.